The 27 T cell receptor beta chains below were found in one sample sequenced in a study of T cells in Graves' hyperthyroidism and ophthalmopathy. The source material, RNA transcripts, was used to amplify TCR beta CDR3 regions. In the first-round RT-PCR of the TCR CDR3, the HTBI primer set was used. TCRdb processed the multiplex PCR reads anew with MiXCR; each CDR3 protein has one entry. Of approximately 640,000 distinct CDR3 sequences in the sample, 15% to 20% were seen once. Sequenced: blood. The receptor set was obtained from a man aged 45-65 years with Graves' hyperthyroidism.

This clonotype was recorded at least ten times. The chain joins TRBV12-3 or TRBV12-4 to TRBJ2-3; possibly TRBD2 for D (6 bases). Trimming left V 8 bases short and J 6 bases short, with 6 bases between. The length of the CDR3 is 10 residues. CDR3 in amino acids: CASRGDTQYF. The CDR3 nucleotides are TGTGCCAGCCGGGGGGATACGCAGTATTTT.

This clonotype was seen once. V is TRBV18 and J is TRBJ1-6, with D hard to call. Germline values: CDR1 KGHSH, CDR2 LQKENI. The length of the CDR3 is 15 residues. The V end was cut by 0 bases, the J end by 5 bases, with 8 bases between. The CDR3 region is CASSPPARNNSPLHF. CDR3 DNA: TGTGCCAGCTCACCACCGGCGCGGAATAATTCACCCCTCCACTTT. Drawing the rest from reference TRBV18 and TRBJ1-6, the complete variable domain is NAGVMQNPRHLVRRRGQEARLRCSPMKGHSHVYWYRQLPEEGLKFMVYLQKENIIDESGMPKERFSAEFPKEGPSILRIQQVVRGDSAAYFCASSPPARNNSPLHFGNGTRLTVT.

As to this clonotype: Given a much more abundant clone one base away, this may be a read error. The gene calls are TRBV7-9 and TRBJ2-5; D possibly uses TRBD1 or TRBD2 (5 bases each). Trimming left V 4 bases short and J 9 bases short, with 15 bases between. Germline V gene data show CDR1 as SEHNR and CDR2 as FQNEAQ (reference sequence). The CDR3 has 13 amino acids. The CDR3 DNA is TGTGCCAGCAGCTGGACCGGGACGGAGGCCCAGTACTTC. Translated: CASSWTGTEAQYF.

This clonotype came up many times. The CDR3 sequence: CASSLGGGGNQPQHF. The CDR3 region has the DNA TGTGCCAGCAGCTTAGGGGGGGGTGGCAATCAGCCCCAGCATTTT. The V call is TRBV11-2, the J call TRBJ1-5, with a possible D match to TRBD1 (5 bases). The length of the CDR3 is 15 residues. The ends were cut back, 1 base at V and 2 bases at J, with 9 bases in the middle. The germline CDR1 and CDR2 sequences are SGHAT and FQNNGV.

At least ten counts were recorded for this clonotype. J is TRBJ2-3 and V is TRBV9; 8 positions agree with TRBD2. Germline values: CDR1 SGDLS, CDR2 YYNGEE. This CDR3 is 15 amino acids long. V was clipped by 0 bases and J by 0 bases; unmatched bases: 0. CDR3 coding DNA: TGTGCCAGCAGCGTAGCGGGAGGGAGCACAGATACGCAGTATTTT. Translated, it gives CASSVAGGSTDTQYF.

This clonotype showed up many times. As DNA, the CDR3 is TGTGCCAGCAGCTTATACTACCCCGGACTAGCGGCCACAGATACGCAGTATTTT. Translating it yields CASSLYYPGLAATDTQYF. The rearrangement joins TRBV14 to TRBJ2-3, with 10 bases matching TRBD2. This CDR3 is 18 amino acids long. J lost 2 bases, V lost 5 bases, and 13 bases had no gene match. Germline-derived CDR1 and CDR2 are SGHDN and FVKESK.

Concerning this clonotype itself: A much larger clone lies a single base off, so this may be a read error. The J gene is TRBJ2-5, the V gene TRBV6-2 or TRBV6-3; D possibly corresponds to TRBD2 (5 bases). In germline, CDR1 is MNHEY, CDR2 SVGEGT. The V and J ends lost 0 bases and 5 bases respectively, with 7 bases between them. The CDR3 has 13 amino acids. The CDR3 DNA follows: TGTGCCAGCAGTTACTCGGAGGAGGAGACCCAGTACTTC. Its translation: CASSYSEEETQYF.

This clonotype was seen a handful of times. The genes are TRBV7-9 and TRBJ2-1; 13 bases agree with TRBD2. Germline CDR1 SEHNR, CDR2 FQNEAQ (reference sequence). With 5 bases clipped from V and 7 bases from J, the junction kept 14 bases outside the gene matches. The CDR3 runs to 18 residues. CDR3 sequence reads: CASSLGLAGVDIRNEQFF. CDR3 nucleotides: TGTGCCAGCAGCCTCGGACTAGCGGGAGTGGACATTCGGAATGAGCAGTTCTTC. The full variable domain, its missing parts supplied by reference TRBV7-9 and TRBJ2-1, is DTGVSQNPRHKITKRGQNVTFRCDPISEHNRLYWYRQTLGQGPEFLTYFQNEAQLEKSRLLSDRFSAERPKGSFSTLEIQRTEQGDSAMYLCASSLGLAGVDIRNEQFFGPGTRLTVL.

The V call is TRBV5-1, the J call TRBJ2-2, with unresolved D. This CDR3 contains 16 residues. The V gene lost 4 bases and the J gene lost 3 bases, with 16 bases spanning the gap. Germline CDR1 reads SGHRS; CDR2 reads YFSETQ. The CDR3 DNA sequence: TGCGCCAGCAGCCCCACGATTTTAGAGGACACCGGGGAGCTGTTTTTT. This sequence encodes CASSPTILEDTGELFF.

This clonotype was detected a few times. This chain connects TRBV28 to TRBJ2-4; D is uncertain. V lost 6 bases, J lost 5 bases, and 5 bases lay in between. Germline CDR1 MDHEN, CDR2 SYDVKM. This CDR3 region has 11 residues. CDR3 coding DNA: TGTGCCAGCAGGGCGGAAAACATTCAGTACTTC. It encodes CASRAENIQYF.

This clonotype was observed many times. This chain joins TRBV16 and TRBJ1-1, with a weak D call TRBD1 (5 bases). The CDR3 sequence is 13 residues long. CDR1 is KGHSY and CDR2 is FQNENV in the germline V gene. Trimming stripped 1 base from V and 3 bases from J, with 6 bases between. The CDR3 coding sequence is TGTGCCAGCAGCCAATGGGACGACACTGAAGCTTTCTTT. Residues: CASSQWDDTEAFF. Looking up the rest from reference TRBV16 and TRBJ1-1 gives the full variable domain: GEEVAQTPKHLVRGEGQKAKLYCAPIKGHSYVFWYQQVLKNEFKFLISFQNENVFDETGMPKERFSAKCLPNSPCSLEIQATKLEDSAVYFCASSQWDDTEAFFGQGTRLTVV.

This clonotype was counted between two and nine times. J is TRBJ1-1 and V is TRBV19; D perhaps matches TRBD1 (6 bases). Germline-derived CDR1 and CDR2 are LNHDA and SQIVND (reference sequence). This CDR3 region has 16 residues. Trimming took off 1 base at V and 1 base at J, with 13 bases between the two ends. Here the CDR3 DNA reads TGTGCCAGTAGTATAGCTTCAGGGGCGGGGAACACTGAAGCTTTCTTT. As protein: CASSIASGAGNTEAFF.

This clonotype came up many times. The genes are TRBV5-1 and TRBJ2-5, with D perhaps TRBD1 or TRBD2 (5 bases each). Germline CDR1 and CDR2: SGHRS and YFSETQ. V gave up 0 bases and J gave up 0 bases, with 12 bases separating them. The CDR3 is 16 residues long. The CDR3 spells CASSLGSGTNQETQYF. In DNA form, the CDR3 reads TGCGCCAGCAGCTTGGGGTCCGGGACCAACCAAGAGACCCAGTACTTC.

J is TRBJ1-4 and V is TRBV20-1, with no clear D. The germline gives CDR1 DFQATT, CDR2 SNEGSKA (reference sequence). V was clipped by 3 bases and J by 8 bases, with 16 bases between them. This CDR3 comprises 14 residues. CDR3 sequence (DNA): TGCAGTGCTAGTGCTGATAGCGGAAGGGAAAAACTGTTTTTT. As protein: CSASADSGREKLFF.

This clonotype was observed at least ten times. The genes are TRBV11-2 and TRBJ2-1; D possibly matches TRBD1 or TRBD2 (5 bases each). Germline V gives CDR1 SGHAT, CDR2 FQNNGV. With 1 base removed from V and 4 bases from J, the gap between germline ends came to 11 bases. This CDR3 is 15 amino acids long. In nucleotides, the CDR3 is TGTGCCAGCAGCTTAGGGGGGAGTGGGTACAATGAGCAGTTCTTC. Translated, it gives CASSLGGSGYNEQFF.

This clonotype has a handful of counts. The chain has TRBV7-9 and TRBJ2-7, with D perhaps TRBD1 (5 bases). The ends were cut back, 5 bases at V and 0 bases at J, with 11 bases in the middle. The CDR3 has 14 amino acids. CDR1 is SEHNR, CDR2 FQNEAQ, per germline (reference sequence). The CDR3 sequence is CASSRIGDSYEQYF. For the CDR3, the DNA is TGTGCCAGCAGCCGTATAGGGGACTCCTACGAGCAGTACTTC.

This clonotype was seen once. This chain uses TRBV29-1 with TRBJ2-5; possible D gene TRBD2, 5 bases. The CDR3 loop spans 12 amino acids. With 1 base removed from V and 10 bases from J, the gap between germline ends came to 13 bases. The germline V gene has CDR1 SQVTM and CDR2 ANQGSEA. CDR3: CSVEGGLVGQYF. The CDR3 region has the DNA TGCAGCGTTGAAGGAGGGCTGGTTGGCCAGTACTTC.

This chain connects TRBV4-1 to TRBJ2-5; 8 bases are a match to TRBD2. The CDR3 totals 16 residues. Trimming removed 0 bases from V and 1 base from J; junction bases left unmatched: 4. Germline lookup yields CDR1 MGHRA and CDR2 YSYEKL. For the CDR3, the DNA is TGCGCCAGCAGCCAAGAATCCGGGACTAGCCAAGAGACCCAGTACTTC. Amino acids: CASSQESGTSQETQYF.

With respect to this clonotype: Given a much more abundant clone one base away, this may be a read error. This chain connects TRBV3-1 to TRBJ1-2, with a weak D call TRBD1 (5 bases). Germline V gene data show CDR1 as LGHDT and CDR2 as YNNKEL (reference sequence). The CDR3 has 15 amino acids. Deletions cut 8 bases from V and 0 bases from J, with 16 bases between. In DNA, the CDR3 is TGTGCCAGCTCACCAACCATGGACACTAACTATGGCTACACCTTC. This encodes CASSPTMDTNYGYTF.

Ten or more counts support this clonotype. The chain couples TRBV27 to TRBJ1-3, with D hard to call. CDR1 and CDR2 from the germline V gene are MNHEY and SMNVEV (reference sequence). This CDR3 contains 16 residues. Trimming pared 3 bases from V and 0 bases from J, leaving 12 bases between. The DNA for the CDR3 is TGTGCCAGCAGTTTGCGGCCAGCCCCCTCTGGAAACACCATATATTTT. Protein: CASSLRPAPSGNTIYF.

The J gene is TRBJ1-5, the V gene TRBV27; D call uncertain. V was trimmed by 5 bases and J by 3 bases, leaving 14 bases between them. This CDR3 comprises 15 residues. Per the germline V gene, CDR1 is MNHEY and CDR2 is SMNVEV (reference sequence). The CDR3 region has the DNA TGTGCCAGCAGTCATGACGGGCGATACAATCAGCCCCAGCATTTT. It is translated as CASSHDGRYNQPQHF.

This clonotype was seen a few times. CDR3 protein: CASSLAQGAIGISYEQYF. CDR3 nucleotides: TGCGCCAGCAGCTTGGCCCAGGGGGCAATCGGGATCTCCTACGAGCAGTACTTC. The rearrangement uses TRBV5-1 and TRBJ2-7; TRBD1 agrees at 8 bases. The germline CDR1 and CDR2 sequences are SGHRS and YFSETQ. The CDR3 length is 18 residues. V gave up 0 bases and J gave up 0 bases; unmatched junction bases: 11.

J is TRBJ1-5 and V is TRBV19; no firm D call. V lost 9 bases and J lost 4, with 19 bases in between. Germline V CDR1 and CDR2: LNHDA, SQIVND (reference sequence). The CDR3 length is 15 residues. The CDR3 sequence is CASTTTASPNQPQHF. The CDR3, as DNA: TGTGCCAGCACGACCACAGCCTCCCCAAATCAGCCCCAGCATTTT.

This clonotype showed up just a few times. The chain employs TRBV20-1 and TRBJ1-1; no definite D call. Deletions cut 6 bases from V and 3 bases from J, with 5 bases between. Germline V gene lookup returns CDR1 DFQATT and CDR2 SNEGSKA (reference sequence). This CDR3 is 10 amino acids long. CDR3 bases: TGCAGTGCCCCGGACACTGAAGCTTTCTTT. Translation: CSAPDTEAFF.

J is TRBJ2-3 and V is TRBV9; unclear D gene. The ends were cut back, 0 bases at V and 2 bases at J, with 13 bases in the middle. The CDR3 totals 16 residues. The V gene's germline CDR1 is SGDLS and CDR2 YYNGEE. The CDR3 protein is CASSVGGLPYTDTQYF. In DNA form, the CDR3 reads TGTGCCAGCAGCGTAGGAGGTCTTCCGTACACAGATACGCAGTATTTT.

The CDR3 loop is CASSVRESSYNEQFF. Here the CDR3 DNA reads TGTGCCAGCAGCGTACGGGAGAGCTCCTACAATGAGCAGTTCTTC. The rearrangement joins TRBV11-2 to TRBJ2-1; TRBD2 is a possible D gene (6 bases). V was shortened by 5 bases and J by 0 bases, with 11 bases between the two germline ends. Germline lookup yields CDR1 SGHAT and CDR2 FQNNGV. The CDR3 has 15 amino acids. The full variable domain, completed using reference TRBV11-2 and TRBJ2-1, is EAGVAQSPRYKIIEKRQSVAFWCNPISGHATLYWYQQILGQGPKLLIQFQNNGVVDDSQLPKDRFSAERLKGVDSTLKIQPAKLEDSAVYLCASSVRESSYNEQFFGPGTRLTVL.

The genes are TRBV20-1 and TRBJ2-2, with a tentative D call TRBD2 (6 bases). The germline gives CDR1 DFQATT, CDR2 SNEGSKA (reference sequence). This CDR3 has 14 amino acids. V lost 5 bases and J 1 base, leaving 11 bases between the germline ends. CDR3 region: CSAWDWKNTGELFF. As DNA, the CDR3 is TGCAGTGCTTGGGACTGGAAGAACACCGGGGAGCTGTTTTTT.